The entry that follows covers one T cell receptor (beta chain) sequence. This specimen belongs to a study of blood T cell repertoires in COVID-19. Study overall: Samples taken during acute and convalescent COVID-19 were collected in the United States, Italy and Spain. The cDNA or gDNA used as material had been derived from T cells, B-cell-depleted T cells, or PBMCs.

CDR1 is SGHTA and CDR2 is FQGNSA in the germline V gene. The ends were cut back, 2 bases at V and 4 bases at J, with 17 bases in the middle. This CDR3 has 16 amino acids. Sequenced by immunoSEQ multiplex PCR; TCRdb stores in-frame clones only, minus some. The repertoire holds around 110,000 clones, with around nine tenths as singletons. This clonotype originated in a human donor with active COVID-19. The donor label of this sample is uncertain. The sample was peripheral blood. The chain uses TRBV7-2 and TRBJ1-2, with TRBD1 as a possible D gene (6 bases). CDR3 DNA: TGTGCCAGCAGCTTAAGGCTTACAGGGAAGGGCTATGGCTACACCTTC. Protein sequence: CASSLRLTGKGYGYTF.